Sequencing of this T cell receptor (beta chain) was carried out in a study of vaccination effects on CD4 cells after COVID-19. The repertoire was sequenced with immunoSEQ multiplex PCR; TCRdb's copy has only in-frame clones and lacks some. The top ten clones hold 10% of a sample with approximately 26,000 clones, less than 85% of them seen once. From germline, CDR1 is KGHSH and CDR2 LQKENI. The CDR3 runs 17 residues. V dropped 2 bases and J dropped 2 bases, with 15 bases sitting between them. About this clone: The antigen is unknown.

Within the ViraFEST assay, antigen-specific CD4+ T cells underwent expansion with viral peptide pools prior to sequencing. Isolation of CD4+ T cells took place after more than 9 days of culture. Of the BNT162b2 and mRNA-1273 vaccines, participants received two doses of one or the other. After about 2 million PBMC were placed in each well, they were cultured with approximately 10 IU/ml IL-2 and about 10 ug/ml peptides. This chain links TRBV18 with TRBJ2-2; no clear D. This TCR came from a human donor who received a COVID-19 vaccine. Sequences were derived from CD4+ T cells from PBMCs cultured with HCoV-NL63 spike peptides, sampled after COVID-19 vaccination. CDR3 sequence reads: CASSPRLEGLNTGELFF. In nucleotides, the CDR3 is TGTGCCAGCTCACCAAGGCTCGAAGGCCTTAACACCGGGGAGCTGTTTTTT.